This TCR beta chain was sequenced for a study of PD-1 blockade in classical Hodgkin lymphoma. Study-wide points: While CD8+ TCR diversity did not rise significantly by C4D1, CD4+ TCR diversity did.

Here immunoSEQ multiplex PCR was the method, and the copy in TCRdb shows in-frame clones only, minus some. This sample has 14,000 to 15,000 clones, with 55% to 65% found just once. This clone appeared a few times. No antigen is known for it. Germline V gene sequence: CDR1 SGHTA, CDR2 FQGNSA. Trimming cost V 3 bases and J 3 bases; bases outside gene matches: 5. The CDR3 loop spans 15 amino acids. With no exception, relapse followed autologous stem cell transplantation in all patients, and brentuximab vedotin exposure varied. The chain links TRBV7-2 to TRBJ1-5, with 7 positions matching TRBD1. The source was peripheral blood mononuclear cells (PBMCs), collected at baseline. This receptor was obtained from a human donor with classical Hodgkin lymphoma. The DNA for the CDR3 is TGTGCCAGCAGCTTTACAGGGGTGAACAATCAGCCCCAGCATTTT. It codes for CASSFTGVNNQPQHF.